These T cell receptor beta chains were read from a single sample in a study of T cells in Graves' hyperthyroidism and ophthalmopathy. MiXCR, applied by TCRdb to the multiplex PCR reads, yields one record per CDR3 protein. The data show around 620,000 distinct CDR3 sequences, with approximately 15% seen just once and over 6% held by the top ten. Sequencing was carried out using blood. Receptors were obtained from a woman between 18 and 30 years old with Graves' ophthalmopathy. Each CDR3 is given with its conserved first and last residue.

j_call,v_call,cdr3_aa
TRBJ2-1,TRBV7-9,CASNDYRAGSYNEQFF
TRBJ2-6,TRBV24-1,CATSDFRTGANVLTF
TRBJ2-1,TRBV28,CASSSDRGSIHEQFF
TRBJ2-7,TRBV6-2/TRBV6-3,CASRSALEQYF
TRBJ1-4,TRBV7-9,CASSLGETTNEKLFF
TRBJ2-1,TRBV2,CASRPGTSGSLSSYNEQFF
TRBJ1-6,TRBV2,CASMEVGHLNSPLHF
TRBJ1-2,TRBV5-1,CASSSSGADGYTF
TRBJ2-7,TRBV20-1,CSARGRDRVSYEQYF
TRBJ2-5,TRBV6-1,CASSSGLAGTEYTQYF
TRBJ2-7,TRBV18,CASSPVVHGTGGYEQYF
TRBJ2-1,TRBV6-1,CASRLTGTHNEQFF
TRBJ2-6,TRBV11-1,CASSFERTSGANVLTF
TRBJ2-5,TRBV7-7,CASSRMAAGLQETQYF
TRBJ1-1,TRBV30,CAWGRAGAEAFF
TRBJ2-7,TRBV9,CASSVRGAEYEQYF
TRBJ2-5,TRBV7-2,CASSLNSFQETQYF
TRBJ2-1,TRBV12-3/TRBV12-4,CASSMLAGNEQFF
TRBJ2-1,TRBV7-3,CASSPRRVPPNNEQFF
TRBJ2-3,TRBV6-1,CASGSGLATDTQYF
TRBJ2-5,TRBV5-5,CANSSGGGETQYF
TRBJ2-2,TRBV28,CASTQLAGETGELFF
TRBJ2-1,TRBV7-9,CASSLGGRVKNNEQFF
TRBJ2-5,TRBV28,CASSLLGGGWVQETQYF
TRBJ2-5,TRBV20-1,CSASTRNPGETQYF
TRBJ2-1,TRBV20-1,CSARDRDRSPYNEQFF
TRBJ2-7,TRBV6-2/TRBV6-3,CASRGASGSPYEQYF
TRBJ1-4,TRBV2,CANRQGREKLFF